This TCR beta chain was obtained from a study of cytomegalovirus exposure and HLA in healthy donors. The PCR had 60 Vbeta and 13 Jbeta primers. Using immunoSEQ multiplex PCR, the repertoire was profiled, and TCRdb retains in-frame clones only, with some absent. The ten most abundant clones cover 1.5% to 2% of a sample with some 64,000 clones. V was clipped by 8 bases and J by 5 bases; unmatched bases: 10. Germline-derived CDR1 and CDR2 are GTSNPN and SVGIG (reference sequence). The CDR3 spans 13 residues. The source material was PBMCs. The clonotype comes from a woman aged 25 to 45 in good health and CMV-seronegative. The V gene is TRBV30, the J gene TRBJ2-7; TRBD1 agrees at 9 bases. CDR3 nucleotides: TGTGCCCAGTCCGGGACAGGGTTGCACGAGCAGTACTTC. Translated, it gives CAQSGTGLHEQYF.